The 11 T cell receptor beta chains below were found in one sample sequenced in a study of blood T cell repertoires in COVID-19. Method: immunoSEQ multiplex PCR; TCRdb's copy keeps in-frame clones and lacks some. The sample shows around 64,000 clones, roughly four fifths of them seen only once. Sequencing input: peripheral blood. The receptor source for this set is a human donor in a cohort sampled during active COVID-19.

DNA for the CDR3: TGTGCCAGTACGCCAGGGAACTATAATTCACCCCTCCACTTT. It specifies CASTPGNYNSPLHF. The chain combines TRBV19 with TRBJ1-6; possible D gene TRBD1, 5 bases. Trimming removed 7 bases at V and 3 bases at J, with 10 bases between. Germline V gene sequence: CDR1 LNHDA, CDR2 SQIVND (reference sequence). This CDR3 has 14 amino acids.

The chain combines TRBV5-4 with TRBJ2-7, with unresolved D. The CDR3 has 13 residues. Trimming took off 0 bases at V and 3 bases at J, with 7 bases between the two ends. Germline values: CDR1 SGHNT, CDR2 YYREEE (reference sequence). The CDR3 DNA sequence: TGTGCCAGCAGCTTGGGACTGGTCTACGAGCAGTACTTC. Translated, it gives CASSLGLVYEQYF.

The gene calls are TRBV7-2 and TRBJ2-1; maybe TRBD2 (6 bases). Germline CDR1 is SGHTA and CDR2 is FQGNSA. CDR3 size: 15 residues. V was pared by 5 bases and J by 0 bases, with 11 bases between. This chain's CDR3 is CASSPRDSSYNEQFF. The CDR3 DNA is TGTGCCAGCAGCCCCAGGGACTCCTCCTACAATGAGCAGTTCTTC.

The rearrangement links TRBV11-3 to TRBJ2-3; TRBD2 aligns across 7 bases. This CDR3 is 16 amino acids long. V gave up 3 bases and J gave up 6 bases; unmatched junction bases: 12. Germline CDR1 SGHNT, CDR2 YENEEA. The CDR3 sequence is CASSFLREMHRDTQYF. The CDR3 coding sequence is TGTGCCAGCAGCTTCTTGCGGGAGATGCACAGGGATACGCAGTATTTT.

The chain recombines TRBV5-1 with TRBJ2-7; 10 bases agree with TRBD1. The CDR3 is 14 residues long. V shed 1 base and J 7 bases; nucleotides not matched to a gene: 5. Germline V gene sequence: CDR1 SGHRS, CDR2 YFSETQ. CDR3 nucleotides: TGCGCCAGCAGCTTGTCCGGGACAGGGGTGGAGCAGTACTTC. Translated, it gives CASSLSGTGVEQYF.

The CDR3 loop reads CSVEASRGGVAKNIQYF. The CDR3 DNA follows: TGCAGCGTTGAAGCGTCGCGGGGAGGGGTGGCCAAAAACATTCAGTACTTC. The chain combines TRBV29-1 with TRBJ2-4; 7 bases are a match to TRBD2. The CDR3 length is 17 residues. The germline CDR1 and CDR2 sequences are SQVTM and ANQGSEA. The V gene end was trimmed by 1 base and the J gene end by 1 base; junction bases not matched to a gene: 10.

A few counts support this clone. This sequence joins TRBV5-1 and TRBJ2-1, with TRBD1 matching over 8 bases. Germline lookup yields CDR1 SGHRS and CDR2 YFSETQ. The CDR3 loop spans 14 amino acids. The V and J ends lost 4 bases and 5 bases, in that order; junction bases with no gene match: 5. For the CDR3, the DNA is TGCGCCAGCAGCGGGACAGGCTACGACAATGAGCAGTTCTTC. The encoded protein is CASSGTGYDNEQFF.

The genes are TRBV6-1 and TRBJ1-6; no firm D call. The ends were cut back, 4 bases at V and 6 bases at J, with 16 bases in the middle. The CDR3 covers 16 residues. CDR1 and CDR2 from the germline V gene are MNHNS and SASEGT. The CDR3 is CASSGRAPAGNSPLHF. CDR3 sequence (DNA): TGTGCCAGCAGTGGGCGGGCCCCGGCGGGTAATTCACCCCTCCACTTT.

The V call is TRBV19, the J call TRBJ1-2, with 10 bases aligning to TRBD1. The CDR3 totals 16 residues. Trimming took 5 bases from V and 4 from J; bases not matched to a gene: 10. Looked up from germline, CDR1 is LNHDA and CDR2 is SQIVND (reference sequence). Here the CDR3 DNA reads TGTGCCAGTAGTTCATCCGGGACAGGGGACCTCTATGGCTACACCTTC. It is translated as CASSSSGTGDLYGYTF.

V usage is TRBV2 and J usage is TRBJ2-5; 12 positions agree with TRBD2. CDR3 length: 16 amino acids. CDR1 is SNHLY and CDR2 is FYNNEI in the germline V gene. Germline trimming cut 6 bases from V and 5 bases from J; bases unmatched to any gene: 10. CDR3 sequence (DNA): TGTGCCAGCAGAGCCGCTAGCGGGGGGGCTTTGGAGACCCAGTACTTC. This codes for CASRAASGGALETQYF.

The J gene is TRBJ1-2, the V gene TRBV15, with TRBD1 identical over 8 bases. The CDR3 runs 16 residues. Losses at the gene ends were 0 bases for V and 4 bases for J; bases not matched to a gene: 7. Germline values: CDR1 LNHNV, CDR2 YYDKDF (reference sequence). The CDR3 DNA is TGTGCCACCAGCAGAGATGGACAGGGTGTTAGCTATGGCTACACCTTC. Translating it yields CATSRDGQGVSYGYTF.